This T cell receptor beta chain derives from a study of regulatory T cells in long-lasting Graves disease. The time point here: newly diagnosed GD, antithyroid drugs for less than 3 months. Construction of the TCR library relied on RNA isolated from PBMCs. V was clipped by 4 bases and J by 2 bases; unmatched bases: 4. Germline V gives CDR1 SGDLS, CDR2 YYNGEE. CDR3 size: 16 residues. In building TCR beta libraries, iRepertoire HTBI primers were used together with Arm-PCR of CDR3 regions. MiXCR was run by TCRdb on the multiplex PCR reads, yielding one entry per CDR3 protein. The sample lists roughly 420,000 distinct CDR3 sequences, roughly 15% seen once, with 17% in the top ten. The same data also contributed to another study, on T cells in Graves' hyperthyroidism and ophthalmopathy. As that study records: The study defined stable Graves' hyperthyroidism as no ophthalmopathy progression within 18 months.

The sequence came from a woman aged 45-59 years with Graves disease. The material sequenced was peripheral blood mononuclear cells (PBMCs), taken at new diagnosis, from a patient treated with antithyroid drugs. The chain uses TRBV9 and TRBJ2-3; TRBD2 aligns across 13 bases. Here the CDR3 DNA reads TGTGCCAGCAGCTCGGGACTAGCGGGAATCACAGATACGCAGTATTTT. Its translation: CASSSGLAGITDTQYF. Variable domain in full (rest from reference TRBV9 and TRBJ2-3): DSGVTQTPKHLITATGQRVTLRCSPRSGDLSVYWYQQSLDQGLQFLIQYYNGEERAKGNILERFSAQQFPDLHSELNLSSLELGDSALYFCASSSGLAGITDTQYFGPGTRLTVL.